This TCR beta chain derives from a study of HIV-infected patients and healthy controls. This clonotype showed up just a few times. CDR1 and CDR2 (germline): MNHNS, SASEGT. The CDR3 consists of 11 residues. The ends were cut back, 10 bases at V and 14 bases at J, with 15 bases in the middle. The repertoire came from unfractionated whole blood and reflected all unsorted peripheral T cells. Alpha and beta constant-region primers primed reverse transcription of approximately 500 ng RNA. Using multiplexing indices, alpha and beta chain libraries were generated apart by chain-specific third strand synthesis. A single record per CDR3 protein comes from TCRdb applying MiXCR to the 5' RACE reads. The table records more than 8,000 distinct CDR3 sequences, over 7% of them present only once.

The TCR sequence derives from an adult in good health. The chain joins TRBV6-1 to TRBJ1-6; D is ambiguous. Sequencing was performed on blood. Here the CDR3 DNA reads TGTGCCACCGAACGGGTACCGGCCCTCCACTTT. Translated: CATERVPALHF.